This T cell receptor (beta chain) was obtained from a study of siplizumab effects on memory and regulatory T cells. Study-level findings and limits: In unstimulated cells, naive T cells appeared more diverse than memory T cells and seemed major alloresponse contributors. Siplizumab caused a significant drop in alloreactive sequences traceable to unstimulated CD4+ memory cells. Mapping to unstimulated subsets was achieved for only a minor fraction of alloreactive clones. Controls showed an average of around 27% Treg-derived mappable alloreactive CD4+ clones, while siplizumab showed about 69%.

Produced via immunoSEQ multiplex PCR; TCRdb's table is partial and in-frame only. The repertoire holds roughly 120,000 clones, with under 95% as singletons. This clone was seen a handful of times. Its antigen is unidentified. The origin of this receptor is a human donor in good health. Sequencing was performed on Tregs sorted from blood.

CDR3 region: CASSKTSGDSTDTQYF. CDR3 sequence (DNA): TGCGCCAGCAGCAAGACTAGCGGGGACTCCACAGATACGCAGTATTTT. The chain recombines TRBV5-1 with TRBJ2-3; 11 positions match TRBD2. The length of the CDR3 is 16 residues. The V segment lost 4 bases and the J segment 2 bases; nucleotides outside the gene matches: 6. Per the germline V gene, CDR1 is SGHRS and CDR2 is YFSETQ.